The rows below give T cell receptor beta chains drawn from one sample of a study of blood T cells in healthy people across ages. MiXCR, run by TCRdb on the 5' RACE reads, gives a single entry per CDR3 protein. Of hundreds of thousands of distinct CDR3 sequences listed, 52% are singletons. Specimen: blood. The receptors were gathered from an elderly woman in good health. The CDR3 runs from the conserved cysteine through the conserved F or W. Each record gives: CDR3 protein, CDR3 DNA, J gene, D gene, CDR3 length, V gene, clone size. D genes are given only for firm matches. Clone size, where shown, is once, few, many, or a class for clones that have expanded.

cdr3_aa: CAIKIGDGETQYF
cdr3_nt: TGTGCCATCAAGATCGGGGATGGAGAGACCCAGTACTTC
j_call: TRBJ2-5
d_call: NA
cdr3_length: 13
v_call: TRBV10-3
clone_size: NA

cdr3_aa: CASSLAPGTVDYNEQYF
cdr3_nt: TGTGCCAGCAGCTTAGCTCCAGGGACAGTGGACTACAATGAGCAGTACTTC
j_call: TRBJ2-7
d_call: NA
cdr3_length: 17
v_call: TRBV7-9
clone_size: few

cdr3_aa: CASSLGQGAVVLKNEKLFF
cdr3_nt: TGTGCCAGCAGCTTAGGCCAGGGGGCCGTCGTTTTGAAAAATGAAAAACTGTTTTTT
j_call: TRBJ1-4
d_call: TRBD1
cdr3_length: 19
v_call: TRBV7-9
clone_size: NA

cdr3_aa: CASSVQRQETQYF
cdr3_nt: TGTGCCAGCAGCGTACAGCGCCAAGAGACCCAGTACTTC
j_call: TRBJ2-5
d_call: NA
cdr3_length: 13
v_call: TRBV6-5
clone_size: many

cdr3_aa: CASSKSQSSYNEQFF
cdr3_nt: TGTGCCAGCAGCAAATCCCAGAGCTCCTACAATGAGCAGTTCTTC
j_call: TRBJ2-1
d_call: NA
cdr3_length: 15
v_call: TRBV7-8
clone_size: NA

cdr3_aa: CASSFLGQRETQYF
cdr3_nt: TGCGCCAGCAGCTTCCTTGGACAGCGAGAGACCCAGTACTTC
j_call: TRBJ2-5
d_call: NA
cdr3_length: 14
v_call: TRBV5-1
clone_size: few

cdr3_aa: CASRPGEQVYEQYF
cdr3_nt: TGTGCCAGCAGGCCCGGGGAACAAGTCTACGAGCAGTACTTC
j_call: TRBJ2-7
d_call: NA
cdr3_length: 14
v_call: TRBV11-2
clone_size: NA

cdr3_aa: CASSPTSGTANTDTQYF
cdr3_nt: TGTGCCAGCAGCCCGACGTCCGGGACGGCGAACACAGATACGCAGTATTTT
j_call: TRBJ2-3
d_call: NA
cdr3_length: 17
v_call: TRBV9
clone_size: many

cdr3_aa: CASSLPAQAGGNNEQFF
cdr3_nt: TGCGCCAGCAGCTTGCCCGCCCAGGCCGGAGGGAACAATGAGCAGTTCTTC
j_call: TRBJ2-1
d_call: NA
cdr3_length: 17
v_call: TRBV5-1
clone_size: NA

cdr3_aa: CASSLAGGASQKTSYEQYF
cdr3_nt: TGTGCCAGCAGCTTAGCGGGGGGGGCTAGCCAGAAGACCTCCTACGAGCAGTACTTC
j_call: TRBJ2-7
d_call: NA
cdr3_length: 19
v_call: TRBV7-8
clone_size: NA

cdr3_aa: CASSPFDRLETQYF
cdr3_nt: TGTGCCAGCTCACCTTTCGACAGGCTAGAGACCCAGTACTTC
j_call: TRBJ2-5
d_call: NA
cdr3_length: 14
v_call: TRBV18
clone_size: many

cdr3_aa: CASREQGVNEKLFF
cdr3_nt: TGCGCCAGCAGGGAACAGGGAGTTAATGAAAAACTGTTTTTT
j_call: TRBJ1-4
d_call: NA
cdr3_length: 14
v_call: TRBV5-1
clone_size: few

cdr3_aa: CASSTPRFHEQFF
cdr3_nt: TGTGCCAGCAGTACCCCCCGGTTCCATGAGCAGTTCTTC
j_call: TRBJ2-1
d_call: NA
cdr3_length: 13
v_call: TRBV28
clone_size: many

cdr3_aa: CASSYEGLGTNEQYF
cdr3_nt: TGTGCCAGCAGTTACGAGGGACTGGGGACCAATGAGCAGTACTTC
j_call: TRBJ2-5
d_call: NA
cdr3_length: 15
v_call: TRBV6-5
clone_size: NA

cdr3_aa: CASSTLLAGGYNEQFF
cdr3_nt: TGTGCCAGCAGCACCCTCTTAGCGGGGGGGTACAATGAGCAGTTCTTC
j_call: TRBJ2-1
d_call: TRBD2
cdr3_length: 16
v_call: TRBV11-2
clone_size: many

cdr3_aa: CASSSSWTKHNEQFF
cdr3_nt: TGTGCCAGCAGCTCCAGTTGGACTAAACACAATGAGCAGTTCTTC
j_call: TRBJ2-1
d_call: NA
cdr3_length: 15
v_call: TRBV7-8
clone_size: many

cdr3_aa: CASSTGLAFSYEQYF
cdr3_nt: TGCGCCAGCAGCACGGGACTAGCGTTCTCCTACGAGCAGTACTTC
j_call: TRBJ2-7
d_call: TRBD2
cdr3_length: 15
v_call: TRBV5-1
clone_size: many

cdr3_aa: CAWSVSRWTDTQYF
cdr3_nt: TGTGCCTGGAGTGTATCCAGGTGGACAGATACGCAGTATTTT
j_call: TRBJ2-3
d_call: NA
cdr3_length: 14
v_call: TRBV30
clone_size: NA

cdr3_aa: CASGGVDETQYF
cdr3_nt: TGTGCCAGCGGCGGAGTAGATGAGACCCAGTACTTC
j_call: TRBJ2-5
d_call: NA
cdr3_length: 12
v_call: TRBV2
clone_size: many

cdr3_aa: CASSSLLWESGTDTQYF
cdr3_nt: TGTGCCAGCAGCTCCCTTCTTTGGGAGAGCGGCACAGATACGCAGTATTTT
j_call: TRBJ2-3
d_call: NA
cdr3_length: 17
v_call: TRBV5-6
clone_size: NA

cdr3_aa: CASSPRGGDINPYEQYF
cdr3_nt: TGTGCCAGCAGCCCTAGGGGAGGGGATATAAACCCCTACGAGCAGTACTTC
j_call: TRBJ2-7
d_call: TRBD2
cdr3_length: 17
v_call: TRBV7-9
clone_size: many

cdr3_aa: CSATAGVGYEQYF
cdr3_nt: TGCAGTGCTACAGCGGGAGTAGGCTACGAGCAGTACTTC
j_call: TRBJ2-7
d_call: TRBD2
cdr3_length: 13
v_call: TRBV20-1
clone_size: many

cdr3_aa: CASTYSAGASGEQYF
cdr3_nt: TGTGCCAGCACCTACTCGGCAGGGGCAAGTGGTGAGCAGTACTTC
j_call: TRBJ2-5
d_call: NA
cdr3_length: 15
v_call: TRBV2
clone_size: NA

cdr3_aa: CSGTSGSSYNEQFF
cdr3_nt: TGCAGTGGTACAAGCGGGAGCTCCTACAATGAGCAGTTCTTC
j_call: TRBJ2-1
d_call: TRBD2
cdr3_length: 14
v_call: TRBV20-1
clone_size: many

cdr3_aa: CASSLTGGTYEQYF
cdr3_nt: TGTGCCAGCAGCTTAACGGGTGGGACCTACGAGCAGTACTTC
j_call: TRBJ2-7
d_call: NA
cdr3_length: 14
v_call: TRBV7-2
clone_size: few

cdr3_aa: CASRNSPTNEKLFF
cdr3_nt: TGCGCCAGCAGAAACAGCCCAACTAATGAAAAACTGTTTTTT
j_call: TRBJ1-4
d_call: NA
cdr3_length: 14
v_call: TRBV5-1
clone_size: NA

cdr3_aa: CASSLPGRAGRNEQFF
cdr3_nt: TGTGCCAGCAGCTTACCAGGACGAGCGGGACGGAATGAGCAGTTCTTC
j_call: TRBJ2-1
d_call: TRBD2
cdr3_length: 16
v_call: TRBV11-3
clone_size: NA

cdr3_aa: CASSGLGGDYGYTF
cdr3_nt: TGTGCCAGCAGTGGACTTGGGGGCGACTATGGCTACACCTTC
j_call: TRBJ1-2
d_call: NA
cdr3_length: 14
v_call: TRBV3-1
clone_size: many

cdr3_aa: CASSLNLLAGVRTDTQYF
cdr3_nt: TGTGCCAGCAGCTTAAACCTACTAGCGGGAGTGCGGACAGATACGCAGTATTTT
j_call: TRBJ2-3
d_call: TRBD2
cdr3_length: 18
v_call: TRBV7-2
clone_size: NA

cdr3_aa: CASSTQGISSYNEQFF
cdr3_nt: TGCGCCAGCAGCACCCAAGGAATCAGCTCCTACAATGAGCAGTTCTTC
j_call: TRBJ2-1
d_call: NA
cdr3_length: 16
v_call: TRBV5-1
clone_size: many

cdr3_aa: CASSPLRDSPEQFF
cdr3_nt: TGTGCCAGCAGTCCACTCCGGGACTCCCCGGAGCAGTTCTTC
j_call: TRBJ2-1
d_call: NA
cdr3_length: 14
v_call: TRBV12-3/TRBV12-4
clone_size: many

cdr3_aa: CSAGRSGAKNIQYF
cdr3_nt: TGCAGCGCTGGAAGGTCTGGAGCCAAAAACATTCAGTACTTC
j_call: TRBJ2-4
d_call: NA
cdr3_length: 14
v_call: TRBV29-1
clone_size: NA

cdr3_aa: CASNRQSSYNSPPHF
cdr3_nt: TGTGCCAGCAACAGACAGAGCTCCTATAATTCACCCCCCCACTTT
j_call: TRBJ1-6
d_call: NA
cdr3_length: 15
v_call: TRBV6-6
clone_size: once

cdr3_aa: CASSLGVGQGATEQYF
cdr3_nt: TGCGCCAGCAGCTTGGGAGTTGGACAGGGGGCGACCGAGCAGTACTTC
j_call: TRBJ2-7
d_call: TRBD1
cdr3_length: 16
v_call: TRBV5-1
clone_size: NA

cdr3_aa: CASSLAQPQNSPLHF
cdr3_nt: TGCGCCAGCAGCTTGGCCCAGCCTCAAAATTCACCCCTCCACTTT
j_call: TRBJ1-6
d_call: NA
cdr3_length: 15
v_call: TRBV5-1
clone_size: many

cdr3_aa: CASSLALAGVETQYF
cdr3_nt: TGTGCCAGCAGCTTAGCCTTAGCGGGAGTAGAGACCCAGTACTTC
j_call: TRBJ2-5
d_call: TRBD2
cdr3_length: 15
v_call: TRBV7-2
clone_size: NA

cdr3_aa: CAISGQAETQYF
cdr3_nt: TGTGCCATCAGTGGACAAGCAGAGACCCAGTACTTC
j_call: TRBJ2-5
d_call: NA
cdr3_length: 12
v_call: TRBV10-3
clone_size: many

cdr3_aa: CATSGAGYGYTF
cdr3_nt: TGTGCCACCAGCGGAGCGGGCTATGGCTACACCTTC
j_call: TRBJ1-2
d_call: NA
cdr3_length: 12
v_call: TRBV24-1
clone_size: NA